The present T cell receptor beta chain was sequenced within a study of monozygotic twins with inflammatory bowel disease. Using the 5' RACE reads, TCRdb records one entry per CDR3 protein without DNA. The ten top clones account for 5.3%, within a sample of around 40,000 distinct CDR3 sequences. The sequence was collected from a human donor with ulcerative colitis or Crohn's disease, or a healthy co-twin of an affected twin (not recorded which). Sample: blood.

The CDR3 loop reads CASKDGPGDEQYF. This chain uses TRBV19 with TRBJ2-7; TCRdb calls TRBD1, which cannot be checked without DNA. Germline CDR1 is LNHDA and CDR2 is SQIVND (reference sequence). The CDR3 sequence is 13 residues long.